This entry describes one TCR beta chain. Its antigen is as yet unknown. This sample is part of a study of T cell responses to AZD1222 COVID-19 vaccine. Trimming removed 1 base from V and 6 bases from J, with 3 bases in between. CDR1 LGHNA and CDR2 YSLEER come from the germline V gene. The CDR3 sequence is 11 residues long. Assay: immunoSEQ multiplex PCR; the TCRdb copy retains only in-frame clones and omits some. The sample includes 150,000 to 200,000 clones, around nine tenths of them seen just once. Whole-study results and caveats: Spike-specific TCR depth and breadth grew after two AZD1222 doses. Donor demographics were predominantly white British with a female majority; clonal diversity may be underestimated. The study reported that nearly half of spike-specific TCRs target unmutated variant regions. Spike was spanned by vaccine-associated CD4 TCRs, which were dominant at 160-218 and 743-854.

This chain links TRBV4-3 with TRBJ1-1; D is unresolved. The sequence derives from an adult who received the MenACWY meningococcal vaccine as a control. This material consisted of peripheral blood, taken 28 days after the second dose of the MenACWY control vaccine. CDR3 in DNA: TGCGCCAGCAGCCAAGGCCCTGAAGCTTTCTTT. This encodes CASSQGPEAFF.